This paragraph covers one TCR beta chain sequence. Its antigen is as yet unknown. Germline is not matched at one junction end, which may reflect a read error. Germline V gene lookup returns CDR1 LGHNT and CDR2 FRNRAP. The CDR3 runs 12 residues. This specimen comes from a study of cytomegalovirus exposure and HLA in healthy donors. Study observations and caveats: While the bulk of TCR sequences proved rare, some public TCRs turned up in many donors. The likely explanation for a cluster of highly shared sequence variants was sequencing artifact. There were under 200 TCR beta chains listed as cytomegalovirus-associated. Donors were assumed by presence/absence analyses to have roughly uniform sequencing depth.

This PCR relied on a set of 60 Vbeta primers and 13 Jbeta primers. Produced via immunoSEQ multiplex PCR; TCRdb's table is partial and in-frame only. In the table there are roughly 50,000 clones, approximately 75% of which are singletons. This receptor was obtained from a man younger than 40 in good health and CMV-seropositive. Sequencing was performed on PBMCs. The chain joins TRBV12-5 to TRBJ1-1; D uncertain. The CDR3 loop reads CASGLPPGRRVF. In DNA form, the CDR3 reads TGTGCTAGTGGCCTCCCCCCAGGAAGGCGGGTCTTT.